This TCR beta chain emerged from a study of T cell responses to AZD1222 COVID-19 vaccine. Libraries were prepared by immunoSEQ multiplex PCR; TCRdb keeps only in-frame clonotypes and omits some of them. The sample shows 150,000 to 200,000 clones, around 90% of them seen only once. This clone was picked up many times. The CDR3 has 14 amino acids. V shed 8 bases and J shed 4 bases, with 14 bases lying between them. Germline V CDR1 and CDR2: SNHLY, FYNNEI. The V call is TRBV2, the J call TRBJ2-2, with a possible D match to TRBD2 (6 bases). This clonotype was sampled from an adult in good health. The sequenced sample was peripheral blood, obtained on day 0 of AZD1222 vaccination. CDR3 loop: CASQLAISTGELFF. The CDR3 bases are TGTGCCAGCCAACTAGCAATCTCCACCGGGGAGCTGTTTTTT. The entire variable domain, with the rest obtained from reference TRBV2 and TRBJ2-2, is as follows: EPEVTQTPSHQVTQMGQEVILRCVPISNHLYFYWYRQILGQKVEFLVSFYNNEISEKSEIFDDQFSVERPDGSNFTLKIRSTKLEDSAMYFCASQLAISTGELFFGEGSRLTVL.